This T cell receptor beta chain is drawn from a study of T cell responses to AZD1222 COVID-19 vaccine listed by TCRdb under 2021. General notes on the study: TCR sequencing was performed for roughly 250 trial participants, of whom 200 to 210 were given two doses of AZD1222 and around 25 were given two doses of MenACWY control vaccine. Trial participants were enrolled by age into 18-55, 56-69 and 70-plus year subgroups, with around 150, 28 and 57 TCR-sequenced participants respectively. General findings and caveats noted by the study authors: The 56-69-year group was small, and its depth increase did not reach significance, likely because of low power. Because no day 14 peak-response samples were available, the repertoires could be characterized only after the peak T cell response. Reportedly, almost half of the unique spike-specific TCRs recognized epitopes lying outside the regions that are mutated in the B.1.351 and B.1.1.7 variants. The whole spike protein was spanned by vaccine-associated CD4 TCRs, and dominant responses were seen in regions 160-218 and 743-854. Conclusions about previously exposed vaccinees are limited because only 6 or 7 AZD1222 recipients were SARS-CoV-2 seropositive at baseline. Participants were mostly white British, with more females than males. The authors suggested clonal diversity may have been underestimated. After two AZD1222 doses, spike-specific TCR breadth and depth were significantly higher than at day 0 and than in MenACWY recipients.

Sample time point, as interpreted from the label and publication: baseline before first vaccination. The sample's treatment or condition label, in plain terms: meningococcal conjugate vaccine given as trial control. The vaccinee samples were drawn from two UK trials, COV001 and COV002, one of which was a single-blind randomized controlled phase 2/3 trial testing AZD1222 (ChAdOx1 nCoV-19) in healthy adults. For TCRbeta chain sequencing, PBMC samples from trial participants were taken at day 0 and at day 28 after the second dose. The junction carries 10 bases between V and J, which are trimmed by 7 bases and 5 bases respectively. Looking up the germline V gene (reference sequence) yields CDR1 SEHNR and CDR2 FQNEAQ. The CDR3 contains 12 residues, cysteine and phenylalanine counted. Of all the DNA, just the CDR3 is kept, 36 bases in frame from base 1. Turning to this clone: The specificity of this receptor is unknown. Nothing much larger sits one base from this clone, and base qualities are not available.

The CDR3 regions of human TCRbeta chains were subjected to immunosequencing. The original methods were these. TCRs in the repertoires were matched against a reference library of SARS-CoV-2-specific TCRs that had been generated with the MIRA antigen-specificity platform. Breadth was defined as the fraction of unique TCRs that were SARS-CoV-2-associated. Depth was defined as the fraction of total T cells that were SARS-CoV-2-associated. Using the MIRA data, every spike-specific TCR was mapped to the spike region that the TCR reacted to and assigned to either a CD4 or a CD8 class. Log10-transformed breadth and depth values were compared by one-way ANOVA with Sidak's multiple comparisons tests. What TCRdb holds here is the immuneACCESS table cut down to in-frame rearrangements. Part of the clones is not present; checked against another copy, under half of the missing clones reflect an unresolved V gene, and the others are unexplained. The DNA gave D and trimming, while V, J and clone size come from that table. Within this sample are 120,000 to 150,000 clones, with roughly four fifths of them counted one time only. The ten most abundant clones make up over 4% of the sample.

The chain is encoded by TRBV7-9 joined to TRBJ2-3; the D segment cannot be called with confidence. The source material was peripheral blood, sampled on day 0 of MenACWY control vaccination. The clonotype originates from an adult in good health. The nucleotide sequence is TGTGCCAGCACCCTGTCAGGAGATACGCAGTATTTT. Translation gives CASTLSGDTQYF.